These 5 T cell receptor beta chains originate from one sample sequenced in a study of blood T cell repertoires in COVID-19. Method: immunoSEQ multiplex PCR; TCRdb's copy keeps in-frame clones and lacks some. The sample holds hundreds of thousands of clones, more than 70% seen once. The sample consisted of peripheral blood. The receptors derive from a woman aged 70-85 years with COVID-19, enrolled during active disease.

This clone was detected once. The chain recombines TRBV12-1 with TRBJ2-7; TRBD2 is the table's D call, not checked against the DNA. TRBV12-1 corresponds to a pseudogene. CDR3 length: 14 amino acids. The CDR3 sequence: CASNSGGPPYEQYF. The CDR3 DNA reads TGTGCCAGCAACAGCGGGGGGCCACCCTACGAGCAGTACTTC.

In its sample, this clone was seen a few times. The gene calls are TRBV11-2 and TRBJ1-6; 7 positions agree with TRBD1. After removal of 1 base from V and 8 bases from J, the junction contained 5 bases not matched to a gene. The CDR3 loop spans 15 amino acids. CDR1 SGHAT and CDR2 FQNNGV come from the germline V gene. The CDR3, as DNA: TGTGCCAGCAGCTTAGTGGCAGGGGGGCATTCACCCCTCCACTTT. Translating it yields CASSLVAGGHSPLHF.

The genes are TRBV7-3 and TRBJ2-3; perhaps TRBD1 as D (6 bases). The CDR3 extends over 14 amino acids. Per the germline V gene, CDR1 is SGHTA and CDR2 is FQGTGA. The V and J ends lost 2 bases and 4 bases respectively, with 10 bases between them. CDR3 in DNA: TGTGCCAGCAGCTTAGGACAGTCATCAGATACGCAGTATTTT. It encodes CASSLGQSSDTQYF. The variable domain in full, with the rest retrieved from reference TRBV7-3 and TRBJ2-3, is GAGVSQTPSNKVTEKGKYVELRCDPISGHTALYWYRQSLGQGPEFLIYFQGTGAADDSGLPNDRFFAVRPEGSVSTLKIQRTERGDSAVYLCASSLGQSSDTQYFGPGTRLTVL.

V and J are TRBV3-1 (or the pseudogene TRBV3-2) and TRBJ1-2; 8 bases agree with TRBD1. The J segment lost 7 bases and the V segment lost 1 base, leaving 5 bases of the junction unmatched. The germline V gene encodes CDR1 LGHDT and CDR2 YNNKEL (reference sequence). CDR3 length: 14 residues. CDR3 nucleotide sequence: TGTGCCAGCAGCCAAGTGGACAGGGAGGGTGGCTACACCTTC. Its translation: CASSQVDREGGYTF.

This chain uses TRBV19 with TRBJ2-2; D perhaps matches TRBD2 (5 bases). This CDR3 has 13 amino acids. Germline V gene sequence: CDR1 LNHDA, CDR2 SQIVND (reference sequence). V was clipped by 7 bases and J by 8 bases, with 14 bases between them. The CDR3 protein is CASTPTRGGELFF. The CDR3 DNA follows: TGTGCCAGTACCCCCACGAGAGGGGGGGAGCTGTTTTTT. Complete variable domain (other parts from reference TRBV19 and TRBJ2-2): DGGITQSPKYLFRKEGQNVTLSCEQNLNHDAMYWYRQDPGQGLRLIYYSQIVNDFQKGDIAEGYSVSREKKESFPLTVTSAQKNPTAFYLCASTPTRGGELFFGEGSRLTVL.